The 30 T cell receptor beta chains in this list originate from one sample, sequenced in a study of long-term antiretroviral therapy in people with HIV. Researchers report immunoSEQ v3.0 was run at survey level. Clones were sequenced by immunoSEQ multiplex PCR, and TCRdb holds only the in-frame ones, with some missing. The table records 25,000 to 35,000 clones, about three quarters of them present only once. The starting material was unsorted PBMCs, obtained 3.1 years after starting antiretroviral therapy. The source is a woman aged 45-65 years with HIV.

The chain joins TRBV2 to TRBJ1-4; D is unresolved. The V end lost 3 bases, the J end lost 5 bases, and 7 bases lay between the germline ends. The CDR3 covers 13 residues. CDR1 and CDR2 from the germline V gene are SNHLY and FYNNEI. The CDR3 DNA follows: TGTGCCAGCAGTGATTCGGGCAATGAAAAACTGTTTTTT. It encodes CASSDSGNEKLFF. The whole variable domain, remainder taken from reference TRBV2 and TRBJ1-4, is EPEVTQTPSHQVTQMGQEVILRCVPISNHLYFYWYRQILGQKVEFLVSFYNNEISEKSEIFDDQFSVERPDGSNFTLKIRSTKLEDSAMYFCASSDSGNEKLFFGSGTQLSVL.

The rearrangement uses TRBV30 and TRBJ2-1; 7 bases line up with TRBD1. The CDR3 consists of 14 residues. Per the germline V gene, CDR1 is GTSNPN and CDR2 is SVGIG (reference sequence). V shed 7 bases and J 0 bases; nucleotides not matched to a gene: 6. The CDR3 is CAYLRQGSYNEQFF. CDR3 sequence (DNA): TGTGCCTACCTTAGACAGGGCTCCTACAATGAGCAGTTCTTC.

The V call is TRBV5-6, the J call TRBJ1-2, with 7 bases matching TRBD1. Germline V gene data show CDR1 as SGHDT and CDR2 as YYEEEE. The CDR3 runs 14 residues. V gave up 3 bases and J gave up 3 bases; unmatched junction bases: 5. As DNA, the CDR3 is TGTGCCAGCAGCTGGGGACAGTCAGACTATGGCTACACCTTC. It is translated as CASSWGQSDYGYTF.

The rearrangement uses TRBV7-3 and TRBJ2-1; possibly TRBD2 for D (5 bases). Germline V gene lookup returns CDR1 SGHTA and CDR2 FQGTGA. The CDR3 is 15 residues long. V lost 4 bases and J lost 0, with 10 bases in between. The CDR3 sequence: CASSSSPSSYNEQFF. As DNA, the CDR3 is TGTGCCAGCAGCTCTAGCCCCAGCTCCTACAATGAGCAGTTCTTC.

The chain is built from TRBV10-3 and TRBJ2-3; 8 nucleotides align to TRBD1. Per germline, CDR1 ENHRY and CDR2 SYGVKD. The CDR3 length is 15 residues. V shed 11 bases and J 3 bases; nucleotides not matched to a gene: 13. The CDR3 is CAVSPGQARTDTQYF. The CDR3 coding sequence is TGTGCCGTTTCACCGGGACAGGCTCGGACAGATACGCAGTATTTT.

The gene calls are TRBV4-1 and TRBJ1-5; D is unclear. The V end lost 1 base, the J end lost 4 bases, and 5 bases lay between the germline ends. This CDR3 region has 13 residues. The germline CDR1 and CDR2 sequences are MGHRA and YSYEKL. The CDR3 region has the DNA TGCGCCAGCAGCCAAGTGGCGAATCAGCCCCAGCATTTT. Translating gives CASSQVANQPQHF.

The chain is built from TRBV4-1 and TRBJ1-1, with D possibly TRBD1 on 5 matching bases. The CDR3 is made up of 14 amino acids. Deletions cut 6 bases from V and 1 base from J, with 12 bases between. The germline gives CDR1 MGHRA, CDR2 YSYEKL. CDR3 residues: CASRLGTGNTEAFF. CDR3 bases: TGCGCCAGCAGACTCGGGACTGGGAACACTGAAGCTTTCTTT.

This sequence joins TRBV25-1 and TRBJ2-3, with D hard to call. The CDR3 spans 13 residues. Germline-derived CDR1 and CDR2 are MGHDK and SYGVNS. The V end was cut by 7 bases, the J end by 5 bases, with 13 bases between. CDR3 in amino acids: CASTPEPGDTQYF. The CDR3 DNA sequence: TGTGCCAGCACCCCTGAACCGGGAGATACGCAGTATTTT.

The chain recombines TRBV5-1 with TRBJ1-1; 7 nucleotides line up with TRBD1. Germline CDR1 and CDR2: SGHRS and YFSETQ. J lost 4 bases, V lost 2 bases, and 8 bases had no gene match. The CDR3 is 15 amino acids. The CDR3 protein is CASSFTTGVATEAFF. The CDR3 nucleotides read TGCGCCAGCAGCTTCACAACAGGGGTTGCCACTGAAGCTTTCTTT.

The chain joins TRBV2 to TRBJ2-3, with TRBD2 as a possible D gene (7 bases). CDR1 is SNHLY, CDR2 FYNNEI, per germline. This CDR3 contains 17 residues. The V end lost 6 bases, the J end lost 7 bases, and 26 bases lay between the germline ends. The CDR3 region has the DNA TGTGCCAGCAGGAGCCCTCTGGCGGGGGACATAGCGTATACGCAGTATTTT. It is translated as CASRSPLAGDIAYTQYF.

The gene calls are TRBV29-1 and TRBJ2-1; perhaps TRBD1 as D (5 bases). The length of the CDR3 is 15 residues. Germline V gene sequence: CDR1 SQVTM, CDR2 ANQGSEA. V lost 3 bases and J 0 bases, leaving 12 bases between the germline ends. The CDR3 bases are TGCAGCGTTGATCTCCGGCAGGGCTCCTACAATGAGCAGTTCTTC. Protein: CSVDLRQGSYNEQFF.

This clone was detected only a few times. The genes are TRBV4-2 and TRBJ1-5, with D perhaps matching TRBD1 (5 bases). V was clipped by 1 base and J by 5 bases, with 12 bases between them. Germline V gives CDR1 LGHNA, CDR2 YNFKEQ. This CDR3 is built from 15 residues. CDR3 DNA sequence: TGTGCCAGCAGCCAAGGAGCGCAGGGTGATCAGCCCCAGCATTTT. This gives the protein CASSQGAQGDQPQHF.

The chain joins TRBV5-6 to TRBJ2-7; 9 bases line up with TRBD1. Per the germline V gene, CDR1 is SGHDT and CDR2 is YYEEEE. Trimming took 0 bases from V and 0 from J; bases not matched to a gene: 4. The CDR3 runs 16 residues. Here the CDR3 reads CASSLVGTGSSYEQYF. The CDR3 nucleotides are TGTGCCAGCAGCTTGGTAGGGACAGGGAGCTCCTACGAGCAGTACTTC.

By its share, this clone is medium-sized. The chain links TRBV18 to TRBJ2-7; D is undetermined. Per germline, CDR1 KGHSH and CDR2 LQKENI. Trimming left V 0 bases short and J 5 bases short, with 8 bases between. The CDR3 loop spans 13 amino acids. Here the CDR3 reads CASSPPVGNEQYV. The CDR3 DNA reads TGTGCCAGCTCACCACCGGTAGGAAACGAGCAGTACGTC.

Only a few counts were recorded for this clone. The chain has TRBV5-1 and TRBJ1-6; 9 bases line up with TRBD1. V shed 4 bases, J shed 6 bases, and the junction held 5 bases outside the gene matches. Looked up from germline, CDR1 is SGHRS and CDR2 is YFSETQ. The CDR3 loop spans 15 amino acids. The CDR3 loop reads CASSVGTGPNSPLHF. CDR3 bases: TGCGCCAGCAGCGTAGGGACAGGGCCTAATTCACCCCTCCACTTT.

The gene calls are TRBV6-1 and TRBJ2-7; TRBD1 or TRBD2 may be the D gene (5 bases each). This CDR3 has 15 amino acids. The germline V and J ends were trimmed by 5 bases and 2 bases, with 16 bases remaining between them. CDR1 and CDR2 from the germline V gene are MNHNS and SASEGT. The DNA of the CDR3 is TGTGCCAGCAGTTGGGACGGAAACTCCCCCTACGAGCAGTACTTC. The encoded protein is CASSWDGNSPYEQYF.

The CDR3 protein is CASRVRLSLNTEAFF. CDR3 coding DNA: TGTGCCAGCAGAGTTAGGCTGAGTCTCAACACTGAAGCTTTCTTT. This chain connects TRBV2 to TRBJ1-1; D remains unclear. Trimming cost V 6 bases and J 2 bases, with 16 bases left between them. The CDR3 extends over 15 amino acids. In germline, CDR1 is SNHLY, CDR2 FYNNEI.

J is TRBJ2-4 and V is TRBV14, with D uncertain. Trimming took 4 bases from V and 13 from J, leaving 14 bases between them. Germline CDR1 is SGHDN and CDR2 is FVKESK. CDR3 length: 12 amino acids. CDR3 in amino acids: CASSLQAGPQYF. CDR3 nucleotides: TGTGCCAGCAGCCTCCAAGCCGGGCCGCAGTACTTC.

The chain links TRBV15 to TRBJ2-3, with D unresolved. CDR1 and CDR2 (germline): LNHNV, YYDKDF (reference sequence). The ends were cut back, 0 bases at V and 4 bases at J, with 11 bases in the middle. This CDR3 spans 15 amino acids. CDR3 residues: CATSRDLRAPDTQYF. CDR3 coding DNA: TGTGCCACCAGCAGAGATCTCCGGGCCCCAGATACGCAGTATTTT. Supplemented by reference TRBV15 and TRBJ2-3, the full variable domain reads DAMVIQNPRYQVTQFGKPVTLSCSQTLNHNVMYWYQQKSSQAPKLLFHYYDKDFNNEADTPDNFQSRRPNTSFCFLDIRSPGLGDTAMYLCATSRDLRAPDTQYFGPGTRLTVL.

This clone was seen a few times. The rearrangement joins TRBV19 to TRBJ1-2; the match to TRBD1 covers 7 bases. The CDR3 extends over 14 amino acids. Germline CDR1 LNHDA, CDR2 SQIVND (reference sequence). The V segment lost 3 bases and the J segment 0 bases; nucleotides outside the gene matches: 1. DNA for the CDR3: TGTGCCAGTAGTATGGGGACAGCTAACTATGGCTACACCTTC. Protein sequence: CASSMGTANYGYTF.

This CDR3 reads CASSRTGVGELFF. The CDR3 coding sequence is TGTGCCAGCAGCCGAACAGGGGTGGGGGAGCTGTTTTTT. V and J are TRBV7-3 and TRBJ2-2; 7 positions match TRBD1. The CDR3 has 13 residues. With 5 bases clipped from V and 8 bases from J, the junction kept 5 bases outside the gene matches. Germline V gives CDR1 SGHTA, CDR2 FQGTGA.

The chain is built from TRBV19 and TRBJ2-7; a possible D gene is TRBD2 (7 bases). This CDR3 is built from 19 residues. Germline V gene sequence: CDR1 LNHDA, CDR2 SQIVND (reference sequence). The ends were cut back, 3 bases at V and 2 bases at J, with 26 bases in the middle. DNA of the CDR3: TGTGCCAGTAGTATCAGATTGGTCGGGGGGACAATTCGTACCTACGAGCAGTACGTC. Residues: CASSIRLVGGTIRTYEQYV.

V gene TRBV7-2 combines with J gene TRBJ2-7; D uncertain. This CDR3 is 11 amino acids long. Trimming pared 2 bases from V and 6 bases from J, leaving 5 bases between. Germline V gene lookup returns CDR1 SGHTA and CDR2 FQGNSA. The CDR3 DNA sequence: TGTGCCAGCAGCTTATGGCCCGAGCAGTACTTC. This encodes CASSLWPEQYF.

V is TRBV7-9 and J is TRBJ1-1; D gene unclear. The V end was cut by 4 bases, the J end by 0 bases, with 12 bases between. CDR3 length: 15 amino acids. CDR1 SEHNR and CDR2 FQNEAQ come from the germline V gene (reference sequence). CDR3 nucleotides: TGTGCCAGCAGCTCAGCGGTACTTCTGAACACTGAAGCTTTCTTT. Translating gives CASSSAVLLNTEAFF.

The V and J genes are TRBV7-9 and TRBJ1-1; D not resolved. This CDR3 has 12 residues. V lost 7 bases, J lost 4 bases, and 10 bases lay in between. CDR1 and CDR2 from the germline V gene are SEHNR and FQNEAQ (reference sequence). The CDR3 protein is CASTHVGTEAFF. The CDR3 nucleotides are TGTGCCAGCACCCATGTGGGCACTGAAGCTTTCTTT.

V and J are TRBV5-1 and TRBJ2-1; 10 bases fit TRBD2. J lost 10 bases, V lost 4 bases, and 5 bases had no gene match. The CDR3 is 13 residues long. CDR1 is SGHRS and CDR2 is YFSETQ in the germline V gene. The CDR3 loop reads CASSRLAGEEQFF. For the CDR3, the DNA is TGCGCCAGCAGCAGGCTAGCGGGGGAGGAGCAGTTCTTC.

The V call is TRBV29-1, the J call TRBJ2-5, with 8 bases identical to TRBD2. The CDR3 runs to 13 residues. Germline loops: CDR1 SQVTM, CDR2 ANQGSEA. Unmatched junction bases numbered 5, after V lost 4 bases and J lost 4 bases. The CDR3, as DNA: TGCAGCGTTGTTTCCCGGGGGGGAGAGACCCAGTACTTC. Translation gives CSVVSRGGETQYF.

CDR3 in DNA: TGCGCCAGCAGCCCTGTTACGGGGCCCTACAATGAGCAGTTCTTC. Protein: CASSPVTGPYNEQFF. This chain joins TRBV5-1 and TRBJ2-1, with D perhaps being TRBD1 or TRBD2 (5 bases each). The germline V gene encodes CDR1 SGHRS and CDR2 YFSETQ. The CDR3 is 15 residues long. The germline V and J ends were trimmed by 4 bases and 2 bases, with 13 bases remaining between them.

The J gene is TRBJ2-3, the V gene TRBV4-1, with D possibly being TRBD2 (5 bases). The CDR3 has 13 residues. In germline, CDR1 is MGHRA, CDR2 YSYEKL. V lost 0 bases and J lost 6, with 7 bases in between. CDR3 residues: CASSQEGSDTQYF. The CDR3, as DNA: TGCGCCAGCAGCCAAGAAGGGAGCGATACGCAGTATTTT.

The chain links TRBV10-1 to TRBJ2-7; 9 bases align to TRBD1. CDR1 and CDR2 (germline): WNHNN, SYGVQD (reference sequence). V lost 6 bases and J lost 4; bases outside the gene matches: 7. This CDR3 is 14 amino acids long. The CDR3 DNA sequence: TGCGCCAGCAGCGCAGGGACAGGGTCGTACGAGCAGTACTTC. Translation: CASSAGTGSYEQYF.